This TCR beta chain originates from a study of EBV T-cell therapy then PD-1 blockade in nasopharyngeal carcinoma. Documented treatment: AdE1-LMPpoly-expanded autologous EBV-specific T-cell therapy followed by anti-PD-1 nivolumab. With respect to this clone: Its antigen is unidentified.

The ends were cut back, 3 bases at V and 7 bases at J, with 13 bases in the middle. CDR1 is MNHNS and CDR2 is SASEGT in the germline V gene. This CDR3 has 13 amino acids. Measured with immunoSEQ multiplex PCR; TCRdb has only the in-frame clones, and not every one. The table records roughly 20,000 clones, about four fifths of them present only once. The sequence was obtained from a man aged 40-50 years with nasopharyngeal carcinoma. The J gene is TRBJ2-7, the V gene TRBV6-1; no definite D call. The sample was CD8+ T cells from blood, taken around day 34 from a patient whose treatment included autologous EBV-specific T cells and nivolumab. The CDR3 region has the DNA TGTGCCAGCAGTGACAGGTCCCATGGGGAGCAGTACTTC. This gives the protein CASSDRSHGEQYF.